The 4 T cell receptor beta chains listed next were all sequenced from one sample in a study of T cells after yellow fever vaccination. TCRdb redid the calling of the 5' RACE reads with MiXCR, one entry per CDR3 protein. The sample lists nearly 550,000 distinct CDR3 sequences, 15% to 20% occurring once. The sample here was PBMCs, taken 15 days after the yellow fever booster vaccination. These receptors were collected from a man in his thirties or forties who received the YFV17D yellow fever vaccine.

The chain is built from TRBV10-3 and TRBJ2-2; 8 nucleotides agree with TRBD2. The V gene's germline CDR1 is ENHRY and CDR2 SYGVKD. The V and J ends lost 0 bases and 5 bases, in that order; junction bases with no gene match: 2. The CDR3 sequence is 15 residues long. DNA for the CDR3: TGTGCCATCAGTGAGTCGGTAGCGGGAACCGGGGAGCTGTTTTTT. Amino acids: CAISESVAGTGELFF.

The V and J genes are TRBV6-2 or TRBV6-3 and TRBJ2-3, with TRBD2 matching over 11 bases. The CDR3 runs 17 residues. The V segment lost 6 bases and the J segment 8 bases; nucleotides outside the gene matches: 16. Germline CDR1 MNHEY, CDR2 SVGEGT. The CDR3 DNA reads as TGTGCCAGCAGCCAACCGACTAGCGGGGTTCGCCGCGTTACGCAGTATTTT. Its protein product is CASSQPTSGVRRVTQYF.

The CDR3 region has the DNA TGCAGCGTCTACAGGGGGCTAAGGGATGAGCAGTTCTTC. This encodes CSVYRGLRDEQFF. The chain has TRBV29-1 and TRBJ2-1; 9 bases map to TRBD1. The V segment lost 6 bases and the J segment 8 bases; nucleotides outside the gene matches: 8. The CDR3 has 13 amino acids. Germline V gene lookup returns CDR1 SQVTM and CDR2 ANQGSEA.

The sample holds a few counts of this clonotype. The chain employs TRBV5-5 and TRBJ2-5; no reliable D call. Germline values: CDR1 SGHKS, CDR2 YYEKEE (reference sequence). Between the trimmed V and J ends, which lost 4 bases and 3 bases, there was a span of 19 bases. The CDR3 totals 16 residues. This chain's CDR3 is CASSPLRHLQKETQYF. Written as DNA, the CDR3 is TGTGCCAGCAGCCCACTCAGACACTTGCAGAAAGAGACCCAGTACTTC.